The 21 T cell receptor beta chains below come from one sample, sequenced in a study of CD8+CD57+ T cells in acquired aplastic anemia. Those patients picked for sequencing had displayed CD8+CD57+ cell expansion on flow cytometry. CDR3 and TCR beta VDJ profiling relied on genomic DNA as the template. TCRdb re-called the reads with MiXCR, one entry per CDR3 protein. Seen here are hundreds of thousands of distinct CDR3 sequences, under 40% observed once, and the top ten hold less than 1%. The sequenced sample was sorted CD4+, CD8+, or CD8+CD57+ T cells (not recorded which) from PBMCs. The receptors were sampled from a human donor with aplastic anemia.

This clonotype was counted many times. The rearrangement joins TRBV2 to TRBJ2-7; TRBD1 agrees at 8 bases. CDR1 SNHLY and CDR2 FYNNEI come from the germline V gene. This CDR3 has 14 residues. V was pared by 8 bases and J by 9 bases, with 15 bases of the junction left unmatched. The CDR3 sequence: CASQGQGAFHGQYF. The CDR3, as DNA: TGTGCCAGCCAAGGACAGGGAGCGTTCCACGGGCAGTACTTC.

This clonotype was seen a handful of times. This chain links TRBV6-1 with TRBJ1-2; TRBD1 matches 10 bases. This CDR3 region has 14 residues. CDR1 and CDR2 from the germline V gene are MNHNS and SASEGT. With V trimmed by 5 bases and J by 11 bases, 11 bases remained unmatched. CDR3 protein: CASSQKSRDRGYTF. As DNA, the CDR3 is TGTGCCAGCAGTCAGAAATCCCGGGACAGGGGTTACACCTTC.

This clonotype was counted once. V and J are TRBV28 and TRBJ2-3; 10 nucleotides line up with TRBD2. The CDR3 contains 15 residues. Per germline, CDR1 MDHEN and CDR2 SYDVKM. The CDR3: CGSSGLADPTDTQYF. CDR3 coding DNA: TGTGGGAGTTCAGGACTAGCGGACCCCACAGATACGCAGTATTTT.

Of note for this clonotype: The germline gene is not matched at one end of the junction; a read error may be the cause. The chain recombines TRBV7-6 with TRBJ2-1, with 10 bases that match TRBD2. This CDR3 comprises 17 residues. The V gene's germline CDR1 is SGHVS and CDR2 FNYEAQ. The CDR3 is CASSLAVLAGAVNEQFF. The CDR3 coding sequence is TGTGCTAGCAGCTTAGCGGTCCTAGCGGGGGCGGTCAATGAGCAGTTCTTC.

This clonotype was observed many times. This chain links TRBV29-1 with TRBJ2-3; D possibly corresponds to TRBD2 (6 bases). The CDR3 extends over 12 amino acids. The V end lost 7 bases, the J end lost 5 bases, and 13 bases lay between the germline ends. CDR1 is SQVTM and CDR2 is ANQGSEA in the germline V gene. CDR3 region: CSEDGGLDTQYF. The CDR3 nucleotides are TGCAGCGAGGACGGGGGTTTAGATACGCAGTATTTT.

The chain joins TRBV30 to TRBJ2-5; 9 bases map to TRBD1. Trimming at V came to 3 bases and at J to 5 bases, leaving 13 bases not matched to a gene. Germline CDR1 GTSNPN, CDR2 SVGIG (reference sequence). The CDR3 sequence is 16 residues long. The CDR3 reads CAWSVKTGGGEETQYF. CDR3 coding DNA: TGTGCCTGGAGCGTAAAGACAGGGGGTGGGGAGGAGACCCAGTACTTC.

The chain recombines TRBV9 with TRBJ2-7, with 7 bases lining up with TRBD1. CDR1 SGDLS and CDR2 YYNGEE come from the germline V gene. This CDR3 is 16 amino acids long. Unmatched junction bases numbered 13, after V lost 7 bases and J lost 0 bases. The CDR3 region is CASSPKPGQSSYEQYF. CDR3 bases: TGTGCCAGCTCACCAAAACCGGGACAGAGCTCCTACGAGCAGTACTTC. Combining the CDR3 with reference TRBV9 and TRBJ2-7 gives the whole variable domain DSGVTQTPKHLITATGQRVTLRCSPRSGDLSVYWYQQSLDQGLQFLIQYYNGEERAKGNILERFSAQQFPDLHSELNLSSLELGDSALYFCASSPKPGQSSYEQYFGPGTRLTVT.

The chain carries TRBV12-3 or TRBV12-4 and TRBJ2-5; 7 positions agree with TRBD2. J gave up 2 bases and V 5 bases, and 2 bases lay outside the gene matches. The CDR3 contains 13 residues. Here the CDR3 DNA reads TGTGCCAGCAGTCTGCGGGAGCAAGAGACCCAGTACTTC. Translation: CASSLREQETQYF.

A word on this clonotype: A clone one base away is much larger, so this may be a read error. The genes are TRBV6-1 and TRBJ1-2; D not certain. Per the germline V gene, CDR1 is MNHNS and CDR2 is SASEGT. The CDR3 runs to 13 residues. Trimming removed 6 bases from V and 4 bases from J, with 12 bases in between. Here the CDR3 reads CASRSRDFYGYTF. The CDR3 nucleotides are TGTGCCAGCAGGTCACGGGATTTCTATGGCTACACCTTC.

The chain is built from TRBV28 and TRBJ1-3; D unclear. Per the germline V gene, CDR1 is MDHEN and CDR2 is SYDVKM. The CDR3 runs 14 residues. V lost 3 bases to trimming and J lost 1 base, with 7 bases between them. CDR3 in amino acids: CASSFPTSGNTIYF. As DNA, the CDR3 is TGTGCCAGCAGTTTCCCCACGTCTGGAAACACCATATATTTT.

Only one count was recorded for this clonotype. The chain combines TRBV25-1 with TRBJ1-5, with a weak D call TRBD1 (5 bases). Germline CDR1 reads MGHDK; CDR2 reads SYGVNS. V lost 5 bases, J lost 0 bases, and 17 bases lay in between. This CDR3 spans 17 amino acids. As DNA, the CDR3 is TGTGCCAGCAGTTCCAGGTTTCAGACAGTTAGCAATCAGCCCCAGCATTTT. It encodes CASSSRFQTVSNQPQHF.

As concerns this clonotype: One end of the junction is discordant with germline, which a read error may explain. The chain couples TRBV19 to TRBJ2-7, with a possible D match to TRBD2 (5 bases). The CDR3 runs 9 residues. Germline CDR1 and CDR2: LNHDA and SQIVND (reference sequence). CDR3 bases: TGTGCCAGTAGTAAGGGAGCAAGTTTC. Amino acids: CASSKGASF.

In this sample, this clonotype turned up many times. The chain employs TRBV5-1 and TRBJ1-2, with TRBD1 matching over 9 bases. V lost 0 bases and J lost 3; bases outside the gene matches: 3. Germline loops: CDR1 SGHRS, CDR2 YFSETQ. This CDR3 spans 15 amino acids. This CDR3 reads CASSLGTGDHYGYTF. CDR3 DNA: TGCGCCAGCAGCTTGGGGACAGGGGATCACTATGGCTACACCTTC.

This clonotype was detected ten times or more. J is TRBJ2-7 and V is TRBV7-2; TRBD2 is a possible D gene (6 bases). The V end was cut by 4 bases, the J end by 2 bases, with 21 bases between. CDR3 length equals 17 residues. CDR1 SGHTA and CDR2 FQGNSA come from the germline V gene. DNA of the CDR3: TGTGCCAGCAGCTACGGCCGGACTATCCGGGAGACCTACGAGCAGTACTTC. It encodes CASSYGRTIRETYEQYF.

This clonotype was observed many times. The chain has TRBV2 and TRBJ2-5, with 12 bases fitting TRBD2. Germline loops: CDR1 SNHLY, CDR2 FYNNEI. The CDR3 has 15 amino acids. V lost 7 bases, J lost 4 bases, and 7 bases stayed unmatched. CDR3 in DNA: TGTGCCAGCAATACGCTAGCGGGGGGGCGAGAGACCCAGTACTTC. As protein: CASNTLAGGRETQYF.

The chain has TRBV20-1 and TRBJ2-1; unclear D gene. Trimming shortened V by 1 base and J by 10 bases, and 8 bases separated the two germline ends. Germline loops: CDR1 DFQATT, CDR2 SNEGSKA (reference sequence). The CDR3 covers 11 residues. The CDR3 sequence is CSARGSKEQFF. In DNA, the CDR3 is TGCAGTGCTAGAGGGTCGAAGGAGCAGTTCTTC.

As regards this clonotype: One junction end does not reproduce the germline sequence, and a read error may be involved. The V and J genes are TRBV2 and TRBJ2-7; TRBD2 aligns across 14 bases. CDR3 length: 15 residues. The germline gives CDR1 SNHLY, CDR2 FYNNEI. The CDR3, as DNA: TGTGCCAGCAGCTTGGGACTAGCGGGGGTATACGAGCAGTGCTTC. Its translation is CASSLGLAGVYEQCF.

In this sample, this clonotype turned up many times. V usage is TRBV19 and J usage is TRBJ1-1, with D possibly TRBD1 on 5 matching bases. Between the trimmed V and J ends, which lost 4 bases and 1 base, there was a span of 19 bases. The germline V gene has CDR1 LNHDA and CDR2 SQIVND (reference sequence). The CDR3 sequence is 17 residues long. CDR3 DNA sequence: TGTGCCAGTAGTACCTTCCGGACAATGTCCGCGAACACTGAAGCTTTCTTT. Residues: CASSTFRTMSANTEAFF.

This clonotype was counted only a few times. The chain is built from TRBV5-1 and TRBJ2-2; 12 bases are a match to TRBD1. CDR3 length: 16 amino acids. Trimming at V came to 3 bases and at J to 5 bases, leaving 5 bases not matched to a gene. Germline values: CDR1 SGHRS, CDR2 YFSETQ. The CDR3 is CASSSPGQGATGELFF. CDR3 in DNA: TGCGCCAGCAGCTCACCGGGACAGGGGGCAACCGGGGAGCTGTTTTTT.

This clonotype was observed once. This chain links TRBV14 with TRBJ2-2; a possible D gene is TRBD1 (5 bases). Trimming left V 3 bases short and J 8 bases short, with 16 bases between. The CDR3 has 15 residues. Germline assignment: CDR1 SGHDN and CDR2 FVKESK. The CDR3 loop reads CASSQIRAGIGELFF. The CDR3 region has the DNA TGTGCCAGCAGCCAGATCCGGGCAGGGATTGGGGAGCTGTTTTTT.

This clonotype was counted many times. J is TRBJ1-3 and V is TRBV7-2; unclear D gene. V lost 1 base to trimming and J lost 8 bases, with 3 bases between them. The CDR3 runs to 11 residues. Germline assignment: CDR1 SGHTA and CDR2 FQGNSA. CDR3 in DNA: TGTGCCAGCAGCTTAGTCCACACCATATATTTT. Translated: CASSLVHTIYF.